Described below is a single T cell receptor (beta chain) sequence and its context. Its antigen is unidentified. Germline V gene lookup returns CDR1 SEHNR and CDR2 FQNEAQ (reference sequence). The CDR3 is 13 amino acids. V was pared by 5 bases and J by 2 bases, with 8 bases between. The sample is drawn from a study of OX40 agonist ivuxolimab in advanced cancers. Assay: immunoSEQ multiplex PCR; the TCRdb copy retains only in-frame clones and omits some. In the table there are around 39,000 clones, roughly 81% of which are singletons. At cycle 4 day 1, cycle 7 day 1, and baseline, blood was sampled. The study's findings and limits: Compared with CD4+, CD8+ T cells on average had more expanded clones.

The specimen comprised CD4+ or CD8+ T cells sorted from blood, sampled in a trial of the OX40 agonist ivuxolimab. This TCR came from an adult with an advanced solid tumor such as melanoma, head and neck, liver or kidney cancer. The chain links TRBV7-9 to TRBJ2-3; the D gene is possibly TRBD2 (5 bases). Here the CDR3 DNA reads TGTGCCAGCAGCGAGGGCAACACAGATACGCAGTATTTT. Protein product: CASSEGNTDTQYF.